This TCR beta chain derives from a study of shared clonotypes between healthy human individuals. Study summary: The study used three CD4 naive, three CD4 memory, two CD8 naive and one CD8 memory plate per donor. Study results and caveats: Clonotypes shared by all four donors outscored non-shared clonotypes in generation probability.

The study ran the assay at deep level. TCRdb keeps only in-frame clones here, not all; method: immunoSEQ multiplex PCR. Seen here are about 2,200,000 clones, 90% to 95% observed once, and the top ten hold roughly 1.8%. This clone has a single count. The antigen is undetermined. The CDR3 spans 14 residues. Trimming left V 5 bases short and J 5 bases short, with 16 bases between. Germline loops: CDR1 MDHEN, CDR2 SYDVKM. The naive CD8 fraction comprised CD45RO-negative cells positively selected for CCR7 and excluded terminally differentiated effector memory CD45RA+ cells. Healthy and HIV-negative, the adult donors had no recent acute infections or vaccinations.

What was sequenced was naive CD8+ T cells from PBMCs. This clonotype was obtained from a young man in good health. Some clones in this sample may be carry-over from other donors' samples. The rearrangement joins TRBV28 to TRBJ2-7; D unclear. CDR3: CASSPPEGFDEQYF. CDR3 bases: TGTGCCAGCAGTCCCCCCGAAGGTTTCGACGAGCAGTACTTC. Full variable domain (rest looked up from reference TRBV28 and TRBJ2-7): DVKVTQSSRYLVKRTGEKVFLECVQDMDHENMFWYRQDPGLGLRLIYFSYDVKMKEKGDIPEGYSVSREKKERFSLILESASTNQTSMYLCASSPPEGFDEQYFGPGTRLTVT.